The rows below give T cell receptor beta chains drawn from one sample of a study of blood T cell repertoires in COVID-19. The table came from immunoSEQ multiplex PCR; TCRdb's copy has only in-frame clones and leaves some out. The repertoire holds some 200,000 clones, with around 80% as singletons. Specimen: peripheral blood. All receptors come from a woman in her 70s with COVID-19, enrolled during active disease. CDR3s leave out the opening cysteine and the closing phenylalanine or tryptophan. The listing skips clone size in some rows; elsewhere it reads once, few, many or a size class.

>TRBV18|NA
ASSPDLVNTEAF
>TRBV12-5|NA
ASGLPGLAGADTQY
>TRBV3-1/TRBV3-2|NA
ASSQVAVSTDTQY
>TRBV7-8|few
ASSRQGPDGYT
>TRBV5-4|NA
ASSLSGKETQY
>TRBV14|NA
ASSVLWGGARNEQF
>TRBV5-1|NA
ASSLELAGETQY
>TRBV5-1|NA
ASSLGPVGANVLT
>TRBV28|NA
ASRGAGRNTEAF
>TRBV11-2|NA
ASSFPGGMAAF
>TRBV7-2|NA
ASSSTGHGNTIY
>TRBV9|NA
ASSLGTTNSPLH
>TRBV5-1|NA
ASSLVGQLYGYT
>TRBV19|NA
AVGLASDEQY
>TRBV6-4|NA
ASSDFRGADTQY
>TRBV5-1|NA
ASSVGWGDSDGYT